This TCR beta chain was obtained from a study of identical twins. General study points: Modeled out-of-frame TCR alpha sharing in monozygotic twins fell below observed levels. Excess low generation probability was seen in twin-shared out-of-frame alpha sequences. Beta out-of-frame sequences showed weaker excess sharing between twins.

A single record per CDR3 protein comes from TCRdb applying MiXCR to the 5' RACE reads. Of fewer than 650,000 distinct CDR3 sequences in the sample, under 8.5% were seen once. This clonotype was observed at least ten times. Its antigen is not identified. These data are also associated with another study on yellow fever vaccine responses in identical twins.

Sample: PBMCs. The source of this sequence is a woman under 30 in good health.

The CDR3 protein is CASSRSGQIYEQYF. The DNA for the CDR3 is TGTGCCAGCTCTAGGTCCGGACAGATTTACGAGCAGTACTTC. The chain employs TRBV7-2 and TRBJ2-7, with D maybe TRBD1 (6 bases). The CDR3 sequence is 14 residues long. Germline values: CDR1 SGHTA, CDR2 FQGNSA. The V end was cut by 8 bases, the J end by 4 bases, with 18 bases between.